This T cell receptor (beta chain) was retrieved from a study of blood T cell repertoires in COVID-19. The assay was immunoSEQ multiplex PCR, and TCRdb's table has in-frame clones only and misses some. The table shows fewer than 250,000 clones, with 84% occurring only once. The ends lost 1 base at V and 5 bases at J; junction bases unmatched: 10. CDR1 is SQVTM, CDR2 ANQGSEA, per germline. The CDR3 spans 16 residues. This receptor was taken from a woman between 50 and 59 years old with active or convalescent COVID-19. V is TRBV29-1 and J is TRBJ2-5, with TRBD2 identical over 10 bases. Sequenced material: peripheral blood. CDR3 sequence: CSVEGTLLAGLETQYF. For the CDR3, the DNA is TGCAGCGTTGAAGGGACACTACTAGCGGGGCTGGAGACCCAGTACTTC. The full variable domain, completed using reference TRBV29-1 and TRBJ2-5, is SAVISQKPSRDICQRGTSLTIQCQVDSQVTMMFWYRQQPGQSLTLIATANQGSEATYESGFVIDKFPISRPNLTFSTLTVSNMSPEDSSIYLCSVEGTLLAGLETQYFGPGTRLLVL.